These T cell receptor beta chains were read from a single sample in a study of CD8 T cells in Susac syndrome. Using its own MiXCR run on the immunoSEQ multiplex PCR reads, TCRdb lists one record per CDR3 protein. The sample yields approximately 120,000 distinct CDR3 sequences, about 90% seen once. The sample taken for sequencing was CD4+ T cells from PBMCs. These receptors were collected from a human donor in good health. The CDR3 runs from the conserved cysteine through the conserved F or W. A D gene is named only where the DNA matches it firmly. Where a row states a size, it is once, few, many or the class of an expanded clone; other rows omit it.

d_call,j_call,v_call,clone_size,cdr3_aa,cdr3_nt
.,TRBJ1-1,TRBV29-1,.,CSAAVNTEAFF,TGCAGCGCGGCGGTTAACACTGAAGCTTTCTTT
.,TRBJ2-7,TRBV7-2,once,CASSLLYEQYF,TGTGCCAGCAGCCTACTATACGAGCAGTACTTC
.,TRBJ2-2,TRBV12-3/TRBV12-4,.,CASSYGVNTGELFF,TGTGCCAGCAGTTATGGGGTGAACACCGGGGAGCTGTTTTTT
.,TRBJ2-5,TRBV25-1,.,CASSNEFQETQYF,TGTGCCAGCAGTAATGAGTTCCAAGAGACCCAGTACTTC
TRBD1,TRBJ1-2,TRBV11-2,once,CASSGRTGGGYGYTF,TGTGCCAGCAGCGGGCGGACAGGGGGCGGCTATGGCTACACCTTC
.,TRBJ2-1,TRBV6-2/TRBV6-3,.,CASRTPSSEKMGEQFF,TGTGCCAGCAGAACCCCCTCTAGCGAAAAGATGGGAGAGCAGTTCTTC
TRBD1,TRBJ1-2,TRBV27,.,CASSRGGADYGYTF,TGTGCCAGCAGTAGAGGGGGCGCGGACTATGGCTACACCTTC
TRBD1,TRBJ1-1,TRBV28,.,CASSQGGSGTEAFF,TGTGCCAGCAGTCAGGGGGGCTCAGGCACTGAAGCTTTCTTT
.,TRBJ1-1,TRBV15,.,CATSRGLMNTEAFF,TGTGCCACCAGCAGAGGGTTGATGAACACTGAAGCTTTCTTT
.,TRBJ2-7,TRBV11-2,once,CASSSIIFYEQYF,TGTGCCAGCAGCTCGATTATCTTCTACGAGCAGTACTTC
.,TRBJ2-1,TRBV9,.,CASSAHFGNEQFF,TGTGCCAGCAGCGCCCACTTCGGTAATGAGCAGTTCTTC
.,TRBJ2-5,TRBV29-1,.,CSVEFGTITTETQYF,TGCAGCGTTGAATTTGGGACAATTACGACTGAGACCCAGTACTTC
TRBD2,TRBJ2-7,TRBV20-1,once,CSARPVAGGYYEQYF,TGCAGTGCTAGACCAGTGGCGGGAGGTTACTACGAGCAGTACTTC
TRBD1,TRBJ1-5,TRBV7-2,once,CASSLSSGGSNQPQHF,TGTGCCAGCAGCTTAAGTTCAGGGGGCAGCAATCAGCCCCAGCATTTT
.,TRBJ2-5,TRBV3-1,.,CASRAIRPGAFQYF,TGTGCCAGCAGGGCGATACGGCCAGGGGCTTTTCAGTACTTC
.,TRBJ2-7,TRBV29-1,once,CSVASSYEQYF,TGCAGCGTAGCCAGCTCCTACGAGCAGTACTTC
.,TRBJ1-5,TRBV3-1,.,CASSQDPEGKWPQHF,TGTGCCAGCAGCCAAGATCCGGAGGGGAAGTGGCCCCAGCATTTT
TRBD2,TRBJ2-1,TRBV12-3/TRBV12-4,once,CASSSPGTRPDNEQFF,TGTGCCAGCAGTTCCCCCGGGACTAGGCCTGATAATGAGCAGTTCTTC
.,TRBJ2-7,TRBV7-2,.,CASSALDGIYEQYF,TGTGCCAGCAGCGCGTTGGACGGGATTTACGAGCAGTACTTC
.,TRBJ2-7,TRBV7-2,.,CASSPRGLGRGSYEQYF,TGTGCCAGCAGCCCCCGAGGTCTCGGGCGGGGCTCCTACGAGCAGTACTTC
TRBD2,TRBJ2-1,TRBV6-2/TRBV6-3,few,CASSYGLAGVFHNEQFF,TGTGCCAGCAGTTACGGGCTAGCGGGAGTATTTCACAATGAGCAGTTCTTC
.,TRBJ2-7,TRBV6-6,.,CASSHRQSYEQYF,TGTGCCAGCAGTCATCGACAGTCATACGAGCAGTACTTC
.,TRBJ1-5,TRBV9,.,CASSGSGGNQPQHF,TGTGCCAGCAGCGGCAGCGGCGGCAATCAGCCCCAGCATTTT
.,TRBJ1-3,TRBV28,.,CASSSSSSGNTIYF,TGTGCCAGCAGTTCCTCAAGCTCTGGAAACACCATATATTTT
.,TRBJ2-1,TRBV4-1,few,CASSQTGTSYNEQFF,TGCGCCAGCAGCCAAACCGGGACTTCCTACAATGAGCAGTTCTTC